The source of this TCR beta chain is a study of control samples from healthy donors and cancer patients. V was clipped by 0 bases and J by 1 base, with 9 bases between them. Germline V gene sequence: CDR1 KGHSH, CDR2 LQKENI. The CDR3 is 15 amino acids. Some clones are missing from TCRdb's copy, which holds only in-frame ones; the method was immunoSEQ multiplex PCR. The sample yields 150,000 to 170,000 clones, roughly 94% seen once. A note on this clone: The same CDR3 arises from other DNA sequences in this sample as well.

This chain links TRBV18 with TRBJ1-1; D not certain. Material for sequencing was blood. This receptor was identified in a middle-aged man in good health. CDR3 protein: CASSPPPGSNTEAFF. CDR3 nucleotides: TGTGCCAGCTCACCACCCCCGGGGTCGAACACTGAAGCTTTCTTT.